This T cell receptor beta chain derives from a study of CD8 T cells in Susac syndrome. Notes on this clonotype: Antigen: not known.

The CDR3 has 11 residues. Germline V gene sequence: CDR1 ENHRY, CDR2 SYGVKD. V dropped 0 bases and J dropped 6 bases, with 2 bases sitting between them. The authors reverse transcribed about 0.5 to 1 ug RNA with random hexamers. An immunoSEQ multiplex PCR amplified TCR beta CDR3 over 54 Vbeta and 13 Jbeta. TCRdb itself ran the immunoSEQ multiplex PCR reads through MiXCR, one entry per CDR3 protein. The sample holds approximately 120,000 distinct CDR3 sequences; over 85% are singletons and the top ten take roughly 0.087%. Findings of the study overall: A relatively small number of individuals underwent TCR sequencing and HLA analysis.

The study sequenced TCR beta in blood CD8+ and CD4+ T cells. FACS enriched CD8+ TEMRA cells, while bulk CD8+ and CD4+ were negatively isolated. Sequenced input: CD4+ T cells from PBMCs. This receptor was taken from a human donor in good health. This sequence joins TRBV10-3 and TRBJ1-2; D gene ambiguous. The CDR3 sequence is CAISESHGYTF. The CDR3 region has the DNA TGTGCCATCAGTGAGTCCCATGGCTACACCTTC.